A single sample gave rise to the 27 T cell receptor beta chains below, sequenced in a study of blood T cell repertoires in COVID-19. Repertoires were generated with immunoSEQ multiplex PCR, while TCRdb's copy carries only in-frame clones and drops some. The repertoire has around 200,000 clones, about 87% of them found once; the top ten carry 0.95% to 1.5%. The sequencing sample was made of PBMCs or T cells enriched from blood (not recorded which). These receptors originate from a man younger than 45 who had recovered from COVID-19.

The chain couples TRBV19 to TRBJ2-5; D is undetermined. Trimming removed 4 bases from V and 1 base from J, with 7 bases in between. This CDR3 has 13 residues. Germline-derived CDR1 and CDR2 are LNHDA and SQIVND (reference sequence). CDR3 amino acids: CASSRWSQETQYF. CDR3 sequence (DNA): TGTGCCAGTAGTAGATGGAGCCAAGAGACCCAGTACTTC.

The gene calls are TRBV2 and TRBJ2-6, with D possibly matching TRBD1 (6 bases). From germline, CDR1 is SNHLY and CDR2 FYNNEI. The CDR3 runs 17 residues. V dropped 4 bases and J dropped 0 bases, with 13 bases sitting between them. In DNA, the CDR3 is TGTGCCAGCAGTGCAGACAGGACCAACTCTGGGGCCAACGTCCTGACTTTC. Its protein is CASSADRTNSGANVLTF.

The chain employs TRBV5-4 and TRBJ2-2; no definite D call. With 1 base removed from V and 0 bases from J, the gap between germline ends came to 7 bases. The CDR3 totals 15 residues. The germline CDR1 and CDR2 sequences are SGHNT and YYREEE (reference sequence). CDR3 DNA sequence: TGTGCCAGCAGCTTGCCCTCTACGAACACCGGGGAGCTGTTTTTT. Amino acid sequence: CASSLPSTNTGELFF.

The J gene is TRBJ2-1, the V gene TRBV28; 8 nucleotides line up with TRBD2. CDR1 and CDR2 from the germline V gene are MDHEN and SYDVKM. The J segment lost 7 bases and the V segment lost 3 bases, leaving 11 bases of the junction unmatched. The CDR3 covers 16 residues. This CDR3 reads CASSLAPGLGGNEQFF. In DNA form, the CDR3 reads TGTGCCAGCAGTTTGGCCCCGGGACTAGGTGGAAATGAGCAGTTCTTC.

The chain uses TRBV4-1 and TRBJ2-3, with TRBD1 identical over 9 bases. The CDR3 totals 15 residues. CDR1 is MGHRA, CDR2 YSYEKL, per germline. The V and J ends lost 5 bases and 5 bases, in that order; junction bases with no gene match: 8. The CDR3: CASSTRQGGEDTQYF. The DNA of the CDR3 is TGCGCCAGCAGCACCCGACAGGGGGGCGAAGATACGCAGTATTTT.

In this sample, this clone turned up once. The J gene is TRBJ2-7, the V gene TRBV19; D is ambiguous. V lost 3 bases and J lost 5, with 14 bases in between. The CDR3 has 14 residues. Looked up from germline, CDR1 is LNHDA and CDR2 is SQIVND (reference sequence). CDR3 nucleotides: TGTGCCAGTAGTATTTATGCCGGAGAGGACGAGCAGTACTTC. Residues: CASSIYAGEDEQYF.

The CDR3 region is CASSQDLSVAGRTQYF. In DNA, the CDR3 is TGTGCCAGCAGCCAAGATCTTAGTGTGGCGGGGCGGACCCAGTACTTC. The chain has TRBV3-1 (or the pseudogene TRBV3-2) and TRBJ2-5, with D maybe TRBD2 (6 bases). The V gene lost 0 bases and the J gene lost 7 bases, with 18 bases spanning the gap. Germline V gives CDR1 LGHDT, CDR2 YNNKEL (reference sequence). CDR3 length equals 16 residues.

This sequence joins TRBV7-8 and TRBJ2-7, with D unclear. This CDR3 contains 13 residues. V was shortened by 3 bases and J by 1 base, with 7 bases between the two germline ends. Germline V gene sequence: CDR1 SGHVS, CDR2 FQNEAQ. CDR3 residues: CASSFGRSYEQYF. CDR3 DNA: TGTGCCAGCAGCTTCGGCAGGTCCTACGAGCAGTACTTC.

The rearrangement uses TRBV10-2 and TRBJ2-2, with TRBD1 as a possible D gene (6 bases). The germline CDR1 and CDR2 sequences are WSHSY and SAAADI. Trimming left V 7 bases short and J 6 bases short, with 12 bases between. The CDR3 spans 13 residues. CDR3 region: CASTEGGPGELFF. The CDR3 DNA reads as TGCGCCAGCACAGAAGGGGGACCCGGGGAGCTGTTTTTT.

The chain employs TRBV7-2 and TRBJ1-4; D may be TRBD1 (5 bases). Trimming stripped 1 base from V and 4 bases from J, with 13 bases between. CDR1 and CDR2 (germline): SGHTA, FQGNSA. This CDR3 region has 16 residues. The CDR3 loop is CASSLGTRTINEKLFF. DNA of the CDR3: TGTGCCAGCAGCTTAGGAACGAGGACAATTAATGAAAAACTGTTTTTT.

The chain uses TRBV10-3 and TRBJ2-7, with 12 bases identical to TRBD2. Germline CDR1 is ENHRY and CDR2 is SYGVKD. V was clipped by 6 bases and J by 2 bases; unmatched bases: 11. The CDR3 sequence is 17 residues long. The CDR3 region has the DNA TGTGCCATCAGCGGGTCCCTAGCGGGGGGGCCGGCCTACGAGCAGTACTTC. It is translated as CAISGSLAGGPAYEQYF.

V usage is TRBV5-1 and J usage is TRBJ1-5, with 11 bases matching TRBD1. CDR3 length equals 15 residues. Germline CDR1 and CDR2: SGHRS and YFSETQ. V dropped 3 bases and J dropped 6; count of bases not matched to a gene: 5. CDR3 sequence: CASSSGQGAGQPQHF. DNA of the CDR3: TGCGCCAGCAGCTCCGGACAGGGGGCAGGTCAGCCCCAGCATTTT.

The chain couples TRBV4-2 to TRBJ1-4; TRBD1 aligns across 10 bases. The CDR3 is made up of 16 amino acids. The V gene end was trimmed by 1 base and the J gene end by 6 bases; junction bases not matched to a gene: 5. CDR1 LGHNA and CDR2 YNFKEQ come from the germline V gene. Here the CDR3 DNA reads TGTGCCAGCAGCCAAGCCACCGGGACAGGGGATGAAAAACTGTTTTTT. Protein sequence: CASSQATGTGDEKLFF.

The chain recombines TRBV5-5 with TRBJ2-1; perhaps TRBD1 as D (5 bases). V gave up 3 bases and J gave up 1 base, with 11 bases separating them. Germline lookup yields CDR1 SGHKS and CDR2 YYEKEE (reference sequence). This CDR3 is built from 15 residues. This CDR3 is CASSSGFLSYNEQFF. CDR3 bases: TGTGCCAGCAGCTCAGGGTTCCTTTCCTACAATGAGCAGTTCTTC.

The chain employs TRBV12-1 and TRBJ2-3; whether TRBD2, the table's D call, matches the DNA was not checked. TRBV12-1 is annotated as a pseudogene. This CDR3 has 16 residues. The CDR3 nucleotides are TGTGCCAGCAGCCCACGACTAGCGGGAGGAACAGATACGCAGTATTTT. Its protein product is CASSPRLAGGTDTQYF.

The chain combines TRBV7-6 with TRBJ2-5; D remains unclear. The V end lost 8 bases, the J end lost 5 bases, and 9 bases lay between the germline ends. This CDR3 is 11 amino acids long. Germline V CDR1 and CDR2: SGHVS, FNYEAQ. The CDR3 protein is CASRGSETQYF. The CDR3 region has the DNA TGTGCCAGCCGCGGTTCCGAGACCCAGTACTTC.

The rearrangement joins TRBV5-1 to TRBJ2-7; D may be TRBD1 (11 bases). Germline assignment: CDR1 SGHRS and CDR2 YFSETQ. The CDR3 totals 20 residues. V was cut by 0 bases and J by 3 bases, with 28 bases left in between. The CDR3, as DNA: TGCGCCAGCAGCTTGGGTCGAGGACAGGGGGCTAGCGGGAGTAGCTACGAGCAGTACTTC. It yields the protein CASSLGRGQGASGSSYEQYF.

The V gene is TRBV4-1, the J gene TRBJ2-1, with TRBD2 identical over 10 bases. The CDR3 spans 16 residues. Germline V gives CDR1 MGHRA, CDR2 YSYEKL. V dropped 2 bases and J dropped 3; count of bases not matched to a gene: 4. CDR3 sequence (DNA): TGCGCCAGCAGCCAACCAACTAGCGGGGTCTACAATGAGCAGTTCTTC. It codes for CASSQPTSGVYNEQFF.

The chain combines TRBV9 with TRBJ2-7, with 10 bases fitting TRBD1. V shed 3 bases and J 6 bases; nucleotides not matched to a gene: 6. The CDR3 has 14 amino acids. Germline CDR1 and CDR2: SGDLS and YYNGEE. The CDR3 DNA reads as TGTGCCAGCAGCGCCCCCGGGACAGGGGTCGAGCAGTACTTC. Translation gives CASSAPGTGVEQYF.

J is TRBJ2-2 and V is TRBV11-2, with D perhaps matching TRBD1 (6 bases). V was shortened by 4 bases and J by 4 bases, with 13 bases between the two germline ends. The germline gives CDR1 SGHAT, CDR2 FQNNGV. This CDR3 has 15 residues. The CDR3 loop reads CASSSETGITGELFF. In nucleotides, the CDR3 is TGTGCCAGCAGCTCAGAAACAGGGATCACCGGGGAGCTGTTTTTT.

The gene calls are TRBV27 and TRBJ1-5; TRBD1 might be the D (5 bases). V was clipped by 6 bases and J by 3 bases, with 12 bases between them. Germline CDR1 and CDR2: MNHEY and SMNVEV (reference sequence). The CDR3 covers 14 residues. CDR3 region: CASRDMGSNQPQHF. The CDR3 coding sequence is TGTGCCAGCAGGGACATGGGCTCCAATCAGCCCCAGCATTTT.

The chain joins TRBV2 to TRBJ2-1, with 9 nucleotides matching TRBD1. The V segment lost 6 bases and the J segment 5 bases; nucleotides outside the gene matches: 11. Germline-derived CDR1 and CDR2 are SNHLY and FYNNEI. CDR3 length equals 16 residues. CDR3 sequence: CASRGAPGTGNNEQFF. CDR3 DNA sequence: TGTGCCAGCAGGGGGGCACCCGGGACAGGGAACAATGAGCAGTTCTTC.

This clone has just one count. The chain links TRBV5-5 to TRBJ1-1; D is possibly TRBD1 (6 bases). The germline V gene encodes CDR1 SGHKS and CDR2 YYEKEE (reference sequence). The CDR3 loop spans 12 amino acids. Trimming took 6 bases from V and 6 from J, leaving 12 bases between them. CDR3 sequence: CASTGQSAEAFF. CDR3 DNA sequence: TGTGCCAGCACCGGACAGAGCGCTGAAGCTTTCTTT. The whole variable domain, remainder taken from reference TRBV5-5 and TRBJ1-1, is DAGVTQSPTHLIKTRGQQVTLRCSPISGHKSVSWYQQVLGQGPQFIFQYYEKEERGRGNFPDRFSARQFPNYSSELNVNALLLGDSALYLCASTGQSAEAFFGQGTRLTVV.

The chain couples TRBV14 to TRBJ2-5, with 7 positions matching TRBD2. The CDR3 covers 17 residues. Trimming at V came to 0 bases and at J to 5 bases, leaving 12 bases not matched to a gene. CDR1 is SGHDN and CDR2 is FVKESK in the germline V gene. The CDR3 DNA reads TGTGCCAGCAGCCAAGAATTGACTAGCTTTGCTCCCGAGACCCAGTACTTC. This sequence encodes CASSQELTSFAPETQYF.

The chain combines TRBV29-1 with TRBJ2-7; D unclear. This CDR3 has 11 amino acids. Trimming stripped 1 base from V and 3 bases from J, with 4 bases between. Germline V gene lookup returns CDR1 SQVTM and CDR2 ANQGSEA. The CDR3 region has the DNA TGCAGCGTTGAAGCGGGCTACGAGCAGTACTTC. The encoded protein is CSVEAGYEQYF.

The chain combines TRBV4-1 with TRBJ2-7; TRBD2 might be the D (5 bases). The germline V and J ends were trimmed by 0 bases and 4 bases, with 19 bases remaining between them. The germline V gene has CDR1 MGHRA and CDR2 YSYEKL. The CDR3 spans 17 residues. The CDR3 DNA reads TGCGCCAGCAGCCAAGAGGATACGGGGAGAGGGTTGTACGAGCAGTACTTC. Its translation: CASSQEDTGRGLYEQYF.

CDR3 sequence reads: CASSQAGETQYF. Written as DNA, the CDR3 is TGTGCCAGCAGCCAAGCGGGAGAGACCCAGTACTTC. J is TRBJ2-5 and V is TRBV3-1 (or the pseudogene TRBV3-2); D unclear. CDR3 size: 12 residues. V lost 1 base and J lost 4, with 4 bases in between. Germline V gene data show CDR1 as LGHDT and CDR2 as YNNKEL (reference sequence).